The 10 T cell receptor beta chains below all came from one sample that was sequenced in a study of human T cells and chemical hapten exposure. Documented time point: patch test 3, about 24 weeks after DPC sensitization. The treatment was: therapeutic diphenylcyclopropenone sensitization with weekly scalp DPC. In TCRdb, the RACE reads were re-called with MiXCR into one record per CDR3 protein. The sample carries about 190,000 distinct CDR3 sequences, 20% to 25% recorded once. The sample consisted of whole blood, taken in connection with sensitization to the hapten diphenylcyclopropenone (DPC). The receptors were gathered from a woman aged 40 to 50 with alopecia areata. Some clones in this sample may be carry-over from other donors' samples.

The chain uses TRBV27 and TRBJ2-7, with a tentative D call TRBD1 (5 bases). CDR1 is MNHEY and CDR2 is SMNVEV in the germline V gene (reference sequence). This CDR3 has 17 amino acids. The ends were cut back, 7 bases at V and 2 bases at J, with 24 bases in the middle. CDR3 coding DNA: TGTGCCAGCACCAAAAGCCTATCTGGGGCTACCGCCTACGAGCAGTACTTC. Protein product: CASTKSLSGATAYEQYF.

The chain carries TRBV4-3 and TRBJ2-1; 9 nucleotides match TRBD2. Germline-derived CDR1 and CDR2 are LGHNA and YSLEER. V lost 1 base and J lost 12; bases outside the gene matches: 13. The CDR3 has 16 amino acids. The CDR3 bases are TGCGCCAGCAGCCAAGGACGCGTAGCGGGAGTGGGTGGGCAGTTCTTC. It is translated as CASSQGRVAGVGGQFF.

This chain connects TRBV29-1 to TRBJ2-7, with no clear D. This CDR3 is built from 11 residues. Germline CDR1 is SQVTM and CDR2 is ANQGSEA. The V end was cut by 4 bases, the J end by 5 bases, with 9 bases between. The CDR3 spells CSVGFSNEQYF. Written as DNA, the CDR3 is TGCAGCGTTGGTTTTTCCAACGAGCAGTACTTC.

This clonotype has just a few counts. The chain joins TRBV3-1 to TRBJ2-5; 11 positions agree with TRBD2. The length of the CDR3 is 16 residues. The V segment lost 4 bases and the J segment 1 base; nucleotides outside the gene matches: 5. Germline V gene lookup returns CDR1 LGHDT and CDR2 YNNKEL (reference sequence). The CDR3 loop is CASSLLAGGPQETQYF. Written as DNA, the CDR3 is TGTGCCAGCAGCCTGCTAGCGGGAGGACCCCAAGAGACCCAGTACTTC.

The chain links TRBV4-3 to TRBJ1-1, with TRBD1 identical over 7 bases. Germline CDR1 and CDR2: LGHNA and YSLEER. V shed 0 bases and J 4 bases; nucleotides not matched to a gene: 5. The CDR3 contains 15 residues. The CDR3 coding sequence is TGCGCCAGCAGCCAAGATTTTCACAGGGGCACTGAAGCTTTCTTT. Translation: CASSQDFHRGTEAFF.

This clonotype appeared a few times. The genes are TRBV20-1 and TRBJ2-3; D gene uncertain. CDR1 DFQATT and CDR2 SNEGSKA come from the germline V gene (reference sequence). This CDR3 contains 14 residues. Trimming pared 3 bases from V and 4 bases from J, leaving 14 bases between. The CDR3 DNA sequence: TGCAGTGCTAGGAATGGGGATGGCGCAGATACGCAGTATTTT. This codes for CSARNGDGADTQYF.

For the CDR3, the DNA is TGTGCCAGCAGCCCCTCTTACACAGGGGGAAGGGCCTACGAGCAGTACTTC. Translating gives CASSPSYTGGRAYEQYF. V usage is TRBV5-4 and J usage is TRBJ2-7; 8 bases line up with TRBD1. The trim removed 4 bases at V and 2 bases at J, leaving 14 bases unmatched. Germline V gene data show CDR1 as SGHNT and CDR2 as YYREEE (reference sequence). This CDR3 is built from 17 residues.

V is TRBV6-6 and J is TRBJ1-4; unclear D gene. Germline CDR1 is MNHNY and CDR2 is SVGAGI (reference sequence). This CDR3 spans 14 amino acids. Trimming left V 3 bases short and J 13 bases short, with 18 bases between. CDR3 sequence: CASSYQDSKVTLFF. CDR3 DNA sequence: TGTGCCAGCAGTTATCAGGACTCTAAGGTTACACTGTTTTTT.

This rearrangement joins TRBV12-3 or TRBV12-4 to TRBJ2-1, with 9 bases aligning to TRBD1. Losses at the gene ends were 5 bases for V and 5 bases for J; bases not matched to a gene: 10. This CDR3 region has 16 residues. CDR3: CASSRPGQGTHNEQFF. Written as DNA, the CDR3 is TGTGCCAGCAGTCGACCGGGACAGGGCACCCACAATGAGCAGTTCTTC.

This clonotype was detected only a few times. This chain uses TRBV9 with TRBJ1-2; 8 bases fit TRBD1. The V gene end was trimmed by 6 bases and the J gene end by 7 bases; junction bases not matched to a gene: 8. The germline V gene has CDR1 SGDLS and CDR2 YYNGEE. The CDR3 spans 13 residues. The CDR3 bases are TGTGCCAGCACCGACACAGGGGGAAGTGGCTACACCTTC. This translates into CASTDTGGSGYTF.